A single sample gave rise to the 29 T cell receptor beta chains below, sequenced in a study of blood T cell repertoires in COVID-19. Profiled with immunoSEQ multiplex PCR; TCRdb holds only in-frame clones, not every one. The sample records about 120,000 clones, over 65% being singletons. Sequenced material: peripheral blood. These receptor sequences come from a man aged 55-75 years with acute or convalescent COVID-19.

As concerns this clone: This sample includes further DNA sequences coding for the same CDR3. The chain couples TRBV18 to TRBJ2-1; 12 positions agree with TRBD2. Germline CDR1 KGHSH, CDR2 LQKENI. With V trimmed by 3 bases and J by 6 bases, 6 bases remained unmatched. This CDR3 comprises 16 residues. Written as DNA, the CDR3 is TGTGCCAGCTCACCCCTAGCGGGAGGGCCTGGCAATGAGCAGTTCTTC. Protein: CASSPLAGGPGNEQFF.

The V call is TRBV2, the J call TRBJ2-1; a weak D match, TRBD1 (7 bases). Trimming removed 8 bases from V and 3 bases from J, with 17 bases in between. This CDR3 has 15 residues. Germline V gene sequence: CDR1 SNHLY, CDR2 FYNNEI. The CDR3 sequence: CASGSRGVGYNEQFF. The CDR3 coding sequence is TGTGCCAGCGGATCCAGGGGGGTGGGCTACAATGAGCAGTTCTTC.

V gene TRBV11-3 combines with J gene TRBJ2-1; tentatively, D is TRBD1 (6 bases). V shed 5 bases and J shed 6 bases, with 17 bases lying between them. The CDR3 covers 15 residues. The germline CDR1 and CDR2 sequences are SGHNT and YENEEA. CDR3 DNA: TGTGCCAGCAGCAGTCCCGGGACATTCTCCAATGAGCAGTTCTTC. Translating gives CASSSPGTFSNEQFF.

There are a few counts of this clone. This CDR3 reads CASSAGGLAGAYNEQFF. In nucleotides, the CDR3 is TGTGCCAGCAGCGCGGGGGGTCTAGCGGGAGCCTACAATGAGCAGTTCTTC. The rearrangement links TRBV5-8 to TRBJ2-1, with TRBD2 matching 10 bases. From germline, CDR1 is SGHTS and CDR2 YDEGEE. Unmatched junction bases numbered 9, after V lost 4 bases and J lost 2 bases. This CDR3 contains 17 residues.

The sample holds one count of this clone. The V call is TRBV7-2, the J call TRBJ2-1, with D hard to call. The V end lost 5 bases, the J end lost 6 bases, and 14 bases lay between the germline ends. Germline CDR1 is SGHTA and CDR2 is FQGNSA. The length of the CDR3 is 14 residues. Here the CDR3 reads CASSPEALVNEQFF. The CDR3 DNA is TGTGCCAGCAGCCCAGAGGCGTTAGTCAATGAGCAGTTCTTC.

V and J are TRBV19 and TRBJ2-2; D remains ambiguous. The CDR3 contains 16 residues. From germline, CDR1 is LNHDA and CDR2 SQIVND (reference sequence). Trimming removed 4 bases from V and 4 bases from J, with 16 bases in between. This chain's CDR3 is CASSSPGHPSTGELFF. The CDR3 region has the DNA TGTGCCAGTAGTAGCCCTGGGCACCCATCCACCGGGGAGCTGTTTTTT.

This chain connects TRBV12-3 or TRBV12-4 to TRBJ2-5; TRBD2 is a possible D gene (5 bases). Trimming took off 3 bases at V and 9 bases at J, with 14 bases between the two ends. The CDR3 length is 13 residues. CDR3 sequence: CASSLSQPGAQYF. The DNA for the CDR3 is TGTGCCAGCAGTTTGTCTCAGCCCGGGGCCCAGTACTTC.

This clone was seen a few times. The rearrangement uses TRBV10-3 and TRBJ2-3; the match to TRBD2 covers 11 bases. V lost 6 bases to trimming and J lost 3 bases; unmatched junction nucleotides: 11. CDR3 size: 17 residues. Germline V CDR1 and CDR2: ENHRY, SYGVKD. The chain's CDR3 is CAISFPPGLADTDTQYF. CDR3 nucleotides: TGTGCCATCAGCTTCCCCCCGGGACTAGCGGATACAGATACGCAGTATTTT.

CDR3 DNA sequence: TGTGCCAGCAGTGTAAGGTCGGGGGAGACCCAGTACTTC. As protein: CASSVRSGETQYF. The chain uses TRBV2 and TRBJ2-5; perhaps TRBD2 as D (5 bases). V was trimmed by 4 bases and J by 5 bases, leaving 11 bases between them. This CDR3 spans 13 amino acids. Germline CDR1 SNHLY, CDR2 FYNNEI.

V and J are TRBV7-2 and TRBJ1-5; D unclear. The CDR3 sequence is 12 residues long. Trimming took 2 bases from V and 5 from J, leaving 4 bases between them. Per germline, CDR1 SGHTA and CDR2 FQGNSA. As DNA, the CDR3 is TGTGCCAGCAGCTTACAGGATCAGCCCCAGCATTTT. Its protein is CASSLQDQPQHF. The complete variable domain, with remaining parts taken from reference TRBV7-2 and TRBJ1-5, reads GAGVSQSPSNKVTEKGKDVELRCDPISGHTALYWYRQSLGQGLEFLIYFQGNSAPDKSGLPSDRFSAERTGGSVSTLTIQRTQQEDSAVYLCASSLQDQPQHFGDGTRLSIL.

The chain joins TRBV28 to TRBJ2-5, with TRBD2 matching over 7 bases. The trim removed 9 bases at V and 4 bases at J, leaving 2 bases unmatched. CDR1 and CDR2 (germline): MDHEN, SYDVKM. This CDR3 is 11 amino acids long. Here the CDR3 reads CASGGGETQYF. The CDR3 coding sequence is TGTGCCAGTGGGGGGGGAGAGACCCAGTACTTC. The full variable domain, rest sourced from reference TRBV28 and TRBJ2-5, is DVKVTQSSRYLVKRTGEKVFLECVQDMDHENMFWYRQDPGLGLRLIYFSYDVKMKEKGDIPEGYSVSREKKERFSLILESASTNQTSMYLCASGGGETQYFGPGTRLLVL.

This CDR3 is CASSPGQGTVAEAFF. DNA for the CDR3: TGTGCCAGCAGCCCGGGACAGGGTACGGTCGCTGAAGCTTTCTTT. The chain recombines TRBV7-9 with TRBJ1-1; 9 positions agree with TRBD1. Germline loops: CDR1 SEHNR, CDR2 FQNEAQ (reference sequence). CDR3 length: 15 residues. V lost 5 bases, J lost 6 bases, and 10 bases stayed unmatched.

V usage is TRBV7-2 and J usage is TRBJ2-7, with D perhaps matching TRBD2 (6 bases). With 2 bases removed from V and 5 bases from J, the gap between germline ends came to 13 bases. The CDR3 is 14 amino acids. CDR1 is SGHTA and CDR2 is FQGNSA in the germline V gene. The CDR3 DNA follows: TGTGCCAGCAGCTTACGGGAGAGGTTTAACGAGCAGTACTTC. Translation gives CASSLRERFNEQYF.

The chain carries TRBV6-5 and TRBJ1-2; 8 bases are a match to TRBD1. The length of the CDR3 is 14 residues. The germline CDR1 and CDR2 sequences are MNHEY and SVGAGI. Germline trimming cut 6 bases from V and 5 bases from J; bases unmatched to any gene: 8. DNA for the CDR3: TGTGCCAGCAGCCAGGGGGCTCTCCGGTATGGCTACACCTTC. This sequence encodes CASSQGALRYGYTF.

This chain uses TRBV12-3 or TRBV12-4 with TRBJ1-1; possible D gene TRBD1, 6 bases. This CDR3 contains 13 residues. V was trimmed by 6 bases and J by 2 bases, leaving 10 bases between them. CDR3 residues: CASREDSNTEAFF. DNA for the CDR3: TGTGCCAGCAGGGAGGACAGCAACACTGAAGCTTTCTTT.

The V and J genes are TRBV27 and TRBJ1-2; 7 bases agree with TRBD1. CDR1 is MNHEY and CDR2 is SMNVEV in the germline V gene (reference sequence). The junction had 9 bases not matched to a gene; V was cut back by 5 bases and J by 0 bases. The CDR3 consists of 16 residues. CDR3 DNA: TGTGCCAGCAGTCCCACCCCCGACAGGGCTAACTATGGCTACACCTTC. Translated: CASSPTPDRANYGYTF.

CDR3 residues: CASSPPTGVTYGYTF. The CDR3 DNA is TGTGCCAGCAGCCCCCCCACAGGGGTGACCTATGGCTACACCTTC. The chain has TRBV7-2 and TRBJ1-2, with 7 bases aligning to TRBD1. With V trimmed by 5 bases and J by 4 bases, 10 bases remained unmatched. The CDR3 spans 15 residues. Looked up from germline, CDR1 is SGHTA and CDR2 is FQGNSA. The full variable domain, with the rest looked up from reference TRBV7-2 and TRBJ1-2, is GAGVSQSPSNKVTEKGKDVELRCDPISGHTALYWYRQSLGQGLEFLIYFQGNSAPDKSGLPSDRFSAERTGGSVSTLTIQRTQQEDSAVYLCASSPPTGVTYGYTFGSGTRLTVV.

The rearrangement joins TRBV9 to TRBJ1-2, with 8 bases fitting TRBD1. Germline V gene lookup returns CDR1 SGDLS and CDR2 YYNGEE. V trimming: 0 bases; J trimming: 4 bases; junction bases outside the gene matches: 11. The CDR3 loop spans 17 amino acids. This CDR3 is CASSVGGALGQGYGYTF. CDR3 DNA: TGTGCCAGCAGCGTAGGAGGGGCCCTCGGACAGGGCTATGGCTACACCTTC.

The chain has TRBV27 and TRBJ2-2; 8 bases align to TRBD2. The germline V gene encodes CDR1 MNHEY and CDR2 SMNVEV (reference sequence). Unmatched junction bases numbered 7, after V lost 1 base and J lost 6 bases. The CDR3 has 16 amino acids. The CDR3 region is CASSLYSGSTAGELFF. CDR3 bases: TGTGCCAGCAGTTTATACAGCGGGAGTACCGCCGGGGAGCTGTTTTTT.

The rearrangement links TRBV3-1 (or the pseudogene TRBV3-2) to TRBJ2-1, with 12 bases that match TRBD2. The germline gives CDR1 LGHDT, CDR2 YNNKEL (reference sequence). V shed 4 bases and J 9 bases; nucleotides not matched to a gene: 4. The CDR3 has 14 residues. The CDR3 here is CASSPSGREAEQFF. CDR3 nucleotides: TGTGCCAGCAGCCCTAGCGGGAGGGAGGCTGAGCAGTTCTTC.

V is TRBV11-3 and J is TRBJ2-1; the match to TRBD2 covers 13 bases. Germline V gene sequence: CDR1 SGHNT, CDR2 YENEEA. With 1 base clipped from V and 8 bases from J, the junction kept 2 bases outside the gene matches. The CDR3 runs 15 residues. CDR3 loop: CASSLGTSGRDEQFF. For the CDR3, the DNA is TGTGCCAGCAGCTTAGGGACTAGCGGGAGAGATGAGCAGTTCTTC.

CDR3 DNA: TGTGCCAGTAGTATGGCGACAGGGAGGCGCGAAAAACTGTTTTTT. It encodes CASSMATGRREKLFF. The rearrangement links TRBV19 to TRBJ1-4, with 7 nucleotides matching TRBD1. The CDR3 consists of 15 residues. CDR1 LNHDA and CDR2 SQIVND come from the germline V gene (reference sequence). V was pared by 3 bases and J by 8 bases, with 9 bases of the junction left unmatched.

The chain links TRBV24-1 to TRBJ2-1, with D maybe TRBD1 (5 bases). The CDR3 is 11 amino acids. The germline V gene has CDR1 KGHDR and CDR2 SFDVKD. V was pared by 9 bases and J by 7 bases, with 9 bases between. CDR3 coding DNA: TGTGCCACCGATAAGGGGAATGAGCAGTTCTTC. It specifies CATDKGNEQFF.

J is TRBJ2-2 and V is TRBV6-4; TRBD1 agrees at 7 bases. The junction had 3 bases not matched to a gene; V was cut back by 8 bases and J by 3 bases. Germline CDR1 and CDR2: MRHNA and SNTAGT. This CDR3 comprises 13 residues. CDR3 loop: CASRGQDTGELFF. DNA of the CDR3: TGTGCCAGCCGAGGACAGGACACCGGGGAGCTGTTTTTT.

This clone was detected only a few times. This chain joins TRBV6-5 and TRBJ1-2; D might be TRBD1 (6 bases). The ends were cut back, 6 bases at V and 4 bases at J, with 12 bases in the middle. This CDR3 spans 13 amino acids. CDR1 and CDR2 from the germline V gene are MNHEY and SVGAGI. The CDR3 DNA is TGTGCCAGCAGATCCGGGACAACCTATGGCTACACCTTC. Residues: CASRSGTTYGYTF.

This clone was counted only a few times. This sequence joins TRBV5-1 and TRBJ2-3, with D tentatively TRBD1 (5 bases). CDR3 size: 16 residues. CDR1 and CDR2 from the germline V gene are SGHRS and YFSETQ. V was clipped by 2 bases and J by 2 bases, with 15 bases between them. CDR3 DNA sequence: TGCGCCAGCAGCTTCCGACCCCCGGACACCACAGATACGCAGTATTTT. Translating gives CASSFRPPDTTDTQYF.

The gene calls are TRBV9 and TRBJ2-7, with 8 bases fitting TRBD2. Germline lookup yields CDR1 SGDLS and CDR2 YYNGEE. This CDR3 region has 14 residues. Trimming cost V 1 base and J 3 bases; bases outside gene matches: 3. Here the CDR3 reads CASSVSSGSYEQYF. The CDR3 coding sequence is TGTGCCAGCAGCGTAAGCAGCGGGAGCTACGAGCAGTACTTC. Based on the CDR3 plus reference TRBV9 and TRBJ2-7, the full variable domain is DSGVTQTPKHLITATGQRVTLRCSPRSGDLSVYWYQQSLDQGLQFLIQYYNGEERAKGNILERFSAQQFPDLHSELNLSSLELGDSALYFCASSVSSGSYEQYFGPGTRLTVT.

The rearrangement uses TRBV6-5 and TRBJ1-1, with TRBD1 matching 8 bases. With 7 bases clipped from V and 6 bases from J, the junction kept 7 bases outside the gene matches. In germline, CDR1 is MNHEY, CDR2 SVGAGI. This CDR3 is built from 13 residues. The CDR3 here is CASNGQGLAEAFF. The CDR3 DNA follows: TGTGCCAGCAATGGACAGGGCTTGGCTGAAGCTTTCTTT.

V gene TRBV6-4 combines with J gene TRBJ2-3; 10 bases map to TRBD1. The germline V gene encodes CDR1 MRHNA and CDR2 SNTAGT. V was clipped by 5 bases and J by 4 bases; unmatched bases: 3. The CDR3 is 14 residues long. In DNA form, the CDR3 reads TGTGCCAGCAGTCCGGGACAGGGGTCAGATACGCAGTATTTT. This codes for CASSPGQGSDTQYF.